This is a list of T cell receptor beta chains from one sample in a study of patients and donors after allogeneic stem cell transplantation. In TCRdb, the RT-PCR reads were re-called with MiXCR into one record per CDR3 protein. The sample contains 400,000 to 500,000 distinct CDR3 sequences, roughly 17% of which appear only once. The sample consisted of blood, either unsorted or a sorted T cell fraction (not recorded which). The receptor source for this set is a human donor who was either an allogeneic HSCT recipient or a stem cell or donor lymphocyte infusion donor (not recorded which). It is not recorded whose cells these are; they may come from a transplant donor. Both conserved end residues are part of each CDR3. D genes are given only for firm matches. The size of a clone is reported for some rows only, either as once, few or many, or as a class for expanded clones.

J gene	CDR3 length	clone size	V gene	D gene	CDR3 DNA	CDR3 protein
TRBJ2-2	15	-	TRBV6-2/TRBV6-3	-	TGTGCCAGCAAAGGACAGTACGCGAACACCGGGGAGCTGTTTTTT	CASKGQYANTGELFF
TRBJ1-4	13	-	TRBV12-3/TRBV12-4	-	TGTGCCAGCAAGCCCTTCCAGGGTGAAAAACTGTTTTTT	CASKPFQGEKLFF
TRBJ2-7	14	-	TRBV5-1	-	TGCGCCAGCAGCTTGAGGGGGGGAAATGGCGAGCAGTACTTC	CASSLRGGNGEQYF
TRBJ2-7	12	few	TRBV11-2	-	TGTGCCAGCAGCTTACAAGGACAGGAGCAGTACTTC	CASSLQGQEQYF
TRBJ2-3	15	-	TRBV20-1	TRBD2	TGCAGTGCTAGCGCTCTAGCGGGAGTCCAAGATACGCAGTATTTT	CSASALAGVQDTQYF
TRBJ2-7	17	few	TRBV9	-	TGTGCCAGCAGCGTGGGGAGGGGACAGAGGGGGTCCTACGAGCAGTACTTC	CASSVGRGQRGSYEQYF
TRBJ2-3	14	few	TRBV10-3	-	TGTGCCATCAGTCGGTCTAGCGGCACAGATACGCAGTATTTT	CAISRSSGTDTQYF
TRBJ2-7	15	few	TRBV3-1	TRBD2	TGTGCCAGCAGCCATTATAGCGGGGGGTCCTACGAGCAGTACTTC	CASSHYSGGSYEQYF
TRBJ2-7	15	-	TRBV7-9	-	TGTGCCAGCAGCTTAGGGCGAGCAGGGTATGGCGAGCAGTACTTC	CASSLGRAGYGEQYF
TRBJ2-1	18	few	TRBV11-2	TRBD1	TGTGCCAGCAGCTTAGATCGAATGGACAGGGTAACCTACAATGAGCAGTTCTTC	CASSLDRMDRVTYNEQFF
TRBJ1-3	14	many	TRBV7-9	-	TGTGCCAGCAGCTTCGGGGAATCGGGAAACACCATATATTTT	CASSFGESGNTIYF
TRBJ1-1	16	many	TRBV12-3/TRBV12-4	TRBD1	TGTGCCAGCAGTTTAGCCCTTGGACAGGGTAACACTGAAGCTTTCTTT	CASSLALGQGNTEAFF
TRBJ2-5	18	-	TRBV6-2/TRBV6-3	TRBD2	TGTGCCAGCAGTTACAGGGTTACCGGGACTAGGCGTCAAGAGACCCAGTACTTC	CASSYRVTGTRRQETQYF
TRBJ2-1	15	many	TRBV4-3	-	TGCGCCAGCAGCCAAGGAGGTTCACACTACAATGAGCAGTTCTTC	CASSQGGSHYNEQFF
TRBJ2-6	17	-	TRBV6-5	-	TGTGCCAGCAGTTCCCCGGGACGAGCCTCTGGGGCCAACGTCCTGACTTTC	CASSSPGRASGANVLTF
TRBJ2-3	14	many	TRBV10-3	TRBD2	TGTGCCACCGCGGGGGGGCCTGGGACAGATACGCAGTATTTT	CATAGGPGTDTQYF
TRBJ2-3	16	many	TRBV12-3/TRBV12-4	TRBD2	TGTGCCAGCACCCCTGGACTAGCGGGAAGCACAGATACGCAGTATTTT	CASTPGLAGSTDTQYF
TRBJ2-2	16	many	TRBV2	TRBD1	TGTGCCAGCAGTGAAGTTGGGACAGGATTCTCCGGGGAGCTGTTTTTT	CASSEVGTGFSGELFF
TRBJ1-1	15	few	TRBV20-1	TRBD1	TGCAGTGTGAGGGGTCGGGACAGGGGTGCCACTGAAGCTTTCTTT	CSVRGRDRGATEAFF
TRBJ1-1	15	few	TRBV15	TRBD1	TGTGCCACCAGCGGACAGGGGGCAGGGGACACTGAAGCTTTCTTT	CATSGQGAGDTEAFF
TRBJ1-2	14	-	TRBV12-3/TRBV12-4	-	TGTGCCAGCAGTTTGGGACCGAATTGGGGTGGCTACACCTTC	CASSLGPNWGGYTF
TRBJ2-7	15	-	TRBV20-1	TRBD2	TGCAGTGCTAGAACCCGGGAGGGCCCCCCCTACGAGCAGTACTTC	CSARTREGPPYEQYF
TRBJ1-6	20	-	TRBV21-1	-	TGTGCCAGCAGCAAAGAGGGAGGGGCGACAGGCACCTCTGTGCGTTCACCCCTCCACTTT	CASSKEGGATGTSVRSPLHF
TRBJ2-3	14	few	TRBV24-1	-	TGTGCCACCAGTGATCCCACTCCGGGACATACGCAGTATTTT	CATSDPTPGHTQYF
TRBJ1-1	13	few	TRBV9	TRBD1	TGTGCCAGCACACAGGGGGCTGACACTGAAGCTTTCTTT	CASTQGADTEAFF
TRBJ2-1	17	-	TRBV19	TRBD2	TGTGCCAGTAGTATAGCGGCTGGCGGGAGCGACTACAATGAGCAGTTCTTC	CASSIAAGGSDYNEQFF
TRBJ2-1	16	-	TRBV2	TRBD2	TGTGCCAGCAGAGACGGAATAGCGGGTGGATCCCAGGGGCAGTTCTTC	CASRDGIAGGSQGQFF
TRBJ2-7	15	-	TRBV5-6	-	TGTGCCAGCAGCTTTAGAGGGACTGGTCGGGGCGAGCAGTACTTC	CASSFRGTGRGEQYF
TRBJ2-4	16	-	TRBV5-6	TRBD2	TGTGCCAGCAGCTTGGGAGGTGCGGGAGGAGGGGGCATTCAGTACTTC	CASSLGGAGGGGIQYF
TRBJ1-6	17	few	TRBV11-3	-	TGTGCCAGCAGCTCCGGTTGGTCAAACAGGGTTGATTCACCCCTCCACTTT	CASSSGWSNRVDSPLHF
TRBJ2-7	14	once	TRBV20-1	TRBD2	TGCAGTGCTGTTATAGCGGGATCCTCCTACGAGCAGTACTTC	CSAVIAGSSYEQYF
TRBJ1-6	15	few	TRBV12-3/TRBV12-4	-	TGTGCCAGCAGTTTAATCGGGGGTGGAAATTCACCCCTCCACTTT	CASSLIGGGNSPLHF
TRBJ2-5	14	-	TRBV6-5	-	TGTGCCAGCAGTTACTATGAAAAATCGGAGACCCAGTACTTC	CASSYYEKSETQYF
TRBJ2-2	21	-	TRBV6-2/TRBV6-3	TRBD2	TGTGCCAGCAGTTACCCCGGGGCACCGACTAGCGGGGGGACGAACACCGGGGAGCTGTTTTTT	CASSYPGAPTSGGTNTGELFF
TRBJ2-7	13	-	TRBV6-1	-	TGTGCCAGCAGCAGGGGACACTCCTACGAGCAGTACTTC	CASSRGHSYEQYF
TRBJ1-6	16	few	TRBV5-6	-	TGTGCCAGCAGCTTGGCGGGCAGGGACGGGTATTCACCCCTCCACTTT	CASSLAGRDGYSPLHF
TRBJ1-1	15	-	TRBV2	-	TGTGCCAGCAGTCCTAATGGGGGTGTGGGCACTGAAGCTTTCTTT	CASSPNGGVGTEAFF
TRBJ1-5	16	few	TRBV7-9	TRBD1	TGTGCCAGCAGCGGTCAGGACAGGGCCCAGCTAGGGCCCCAGCATTTT	CASSGQDRAQLGPQHF
TRBJ2-6	16	-	TRBV24-1	-	TGTGCCACCAGTGTGGGTCTAGCTGGTGGGGCCAACGTCCTGACTTTC	CATSVGLAGGANVLTF
TRBJ2-7	13	-	TRBV18	TRBD1	TGTGCCAGCTCACGGACAGGGGGGGACGAGCAGTACTTC	CASSRTGGDEQYF
TRBJ2-7	13	few	TRBV7-9	-	TGTGCCAGCAGCACGGGACCGACCTACGAGCAGTACTTC	CASSTGPTYEQYF
TRBJ1-2	14	few	TRBV7-2	-	TGTGCCAGCAGCACAAGACAGCTTAACTATGGCTACACCTTC	CASSTRQLNYGYTF
TRBJ1-2	14	-	TRBV7-9	TRBD1	TGTGCCAGCAGCTCACAGGGGGTTCGCTATGGCTACACCTTC	CASSSQGVRYGYTF